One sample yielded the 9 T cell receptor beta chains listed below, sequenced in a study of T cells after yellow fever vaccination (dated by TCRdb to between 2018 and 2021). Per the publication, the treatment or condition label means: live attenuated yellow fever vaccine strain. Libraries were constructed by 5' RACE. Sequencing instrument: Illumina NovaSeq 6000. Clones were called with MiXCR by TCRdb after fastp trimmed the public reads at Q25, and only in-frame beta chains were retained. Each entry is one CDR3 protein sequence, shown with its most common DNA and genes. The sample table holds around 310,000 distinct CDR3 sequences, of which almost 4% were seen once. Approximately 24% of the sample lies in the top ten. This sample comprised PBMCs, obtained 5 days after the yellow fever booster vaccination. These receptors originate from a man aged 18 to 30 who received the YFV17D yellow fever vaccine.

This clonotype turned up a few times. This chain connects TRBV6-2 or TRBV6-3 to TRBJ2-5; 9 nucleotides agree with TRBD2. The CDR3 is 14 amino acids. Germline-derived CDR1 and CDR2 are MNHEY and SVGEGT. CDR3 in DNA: TGTGCTTCGGAAGGGCTAGCGGGGACGGAGACCCAGTACTTC. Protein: CASEGLAGTETQYF.

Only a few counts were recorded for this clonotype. The CDR3 DNA follows: TGTGCCAGCAGTGAAACCCGGGGCACTGAAGCTTTCTTT. It encodes CASSETRGTEAFF. The chain uses TRBV25-1 and TRBJ1-1; D remains ambiguous. This CDR3 has 13 amino acids. Germline CDR1 is MGHDK and CDR2 is SYGVNS. V lost 2 bases to trimming and J lost 4 bases, with 8 bases between them.

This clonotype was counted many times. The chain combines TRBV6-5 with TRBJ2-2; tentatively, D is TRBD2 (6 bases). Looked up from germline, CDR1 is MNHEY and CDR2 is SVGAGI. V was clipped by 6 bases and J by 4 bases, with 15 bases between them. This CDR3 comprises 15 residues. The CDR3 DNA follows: TGTGCCAGCAGCCCGGGAAGGGGAGGCACCGGGGAGCTGTTTTTT. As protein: CASSPGRGGTGELFF.

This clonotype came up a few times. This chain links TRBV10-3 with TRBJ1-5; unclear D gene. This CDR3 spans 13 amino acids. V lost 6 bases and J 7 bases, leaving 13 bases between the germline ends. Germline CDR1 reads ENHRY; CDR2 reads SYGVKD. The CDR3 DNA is TGTGCCATCAGGGCGGTGGACGGCCAGCCCCAGCATTTT. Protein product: CAIRAVDGQPQHF.

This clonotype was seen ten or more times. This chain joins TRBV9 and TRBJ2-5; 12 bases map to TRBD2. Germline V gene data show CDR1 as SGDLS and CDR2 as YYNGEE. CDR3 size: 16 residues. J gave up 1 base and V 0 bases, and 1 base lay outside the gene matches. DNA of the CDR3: TGTGCCAGCAGCGTAGGACTAGCGGGGGTCCAAGAGACCCAGTACTTC. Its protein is CASSVGLAGVQETQYF.

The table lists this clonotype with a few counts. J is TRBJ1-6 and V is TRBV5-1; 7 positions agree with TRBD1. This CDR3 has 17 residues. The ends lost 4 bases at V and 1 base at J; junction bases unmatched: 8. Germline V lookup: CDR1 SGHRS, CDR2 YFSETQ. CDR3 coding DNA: TGCGCCAGCAGCCCGGACGGCAGGGGGTCCTATAATTCACCCCTCCACTTT. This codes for CASSPDGRGSYNSPLHF.

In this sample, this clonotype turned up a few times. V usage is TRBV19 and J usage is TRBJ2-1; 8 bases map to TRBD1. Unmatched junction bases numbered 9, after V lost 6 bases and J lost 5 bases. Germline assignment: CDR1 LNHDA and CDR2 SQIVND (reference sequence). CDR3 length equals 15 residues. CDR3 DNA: TGTGCCAGTAGCCCAGAGACAGGGGAAAACAATGAGCAGTTCTTC. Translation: CASSPETGENNEQFF.

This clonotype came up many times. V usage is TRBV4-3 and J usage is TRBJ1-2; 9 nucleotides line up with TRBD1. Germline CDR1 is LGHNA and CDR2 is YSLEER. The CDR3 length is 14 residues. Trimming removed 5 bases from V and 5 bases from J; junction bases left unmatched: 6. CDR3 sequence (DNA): TGCGCCAGCAGCAACCCGACAGGGGGGTATGGCTACACCTTC. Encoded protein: CASSNPTGGYGYTF.

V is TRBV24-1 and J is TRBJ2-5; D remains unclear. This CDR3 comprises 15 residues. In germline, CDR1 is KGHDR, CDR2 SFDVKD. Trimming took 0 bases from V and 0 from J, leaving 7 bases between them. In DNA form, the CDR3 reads TGTGCCACCAGTGATTTGCATGGGAACCAAGAGACCCAGTACTTC. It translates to CATSDLHGNQETQYF.